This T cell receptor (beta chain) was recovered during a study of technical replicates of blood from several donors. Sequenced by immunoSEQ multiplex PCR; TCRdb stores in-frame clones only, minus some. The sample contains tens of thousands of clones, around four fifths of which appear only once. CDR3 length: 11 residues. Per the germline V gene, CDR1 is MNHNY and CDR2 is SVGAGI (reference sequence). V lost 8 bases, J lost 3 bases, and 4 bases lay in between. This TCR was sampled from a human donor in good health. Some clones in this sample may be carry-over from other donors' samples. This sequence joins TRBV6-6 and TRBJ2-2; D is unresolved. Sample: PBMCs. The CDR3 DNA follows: TGTGCCAGCGGGCACACCGGGGAGCTGTTTTTT. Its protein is CASGHTGELFF.